What follows describes a single TCR beta chain. This entry comes from a study of control samples from healthy donors and cancer patients. Libraries were prepared by immunoSEQ multiplex PCR; TCRdb keeps only in-frame clonotypes and omits some of them. The table has 150,000 to 200,000 clones, 85% to 95% seen once. Input material: blood. This TCR derives from a woman aged 40 to 55 in good health.

This CDR3 reads CASSQDISRGTAKNIQYF. The CDR3, as DNA: TGCGCCAGCAGCCAAGATATTTCGAGGGGGACAGCCAAAAACATTCAGTACTTC. The J gene is TRBJ2-4, the V gene TRBV4-3, with a tentative D call TRBD1 (6 bases). CDR3 length: 18 residues. Looked up from germline, CDR1 is LGHNA and CDR2 is YSLEER. The germline V and J ends were trimmed by 0 bases and 0 bases, with 15 bases remaining between them.